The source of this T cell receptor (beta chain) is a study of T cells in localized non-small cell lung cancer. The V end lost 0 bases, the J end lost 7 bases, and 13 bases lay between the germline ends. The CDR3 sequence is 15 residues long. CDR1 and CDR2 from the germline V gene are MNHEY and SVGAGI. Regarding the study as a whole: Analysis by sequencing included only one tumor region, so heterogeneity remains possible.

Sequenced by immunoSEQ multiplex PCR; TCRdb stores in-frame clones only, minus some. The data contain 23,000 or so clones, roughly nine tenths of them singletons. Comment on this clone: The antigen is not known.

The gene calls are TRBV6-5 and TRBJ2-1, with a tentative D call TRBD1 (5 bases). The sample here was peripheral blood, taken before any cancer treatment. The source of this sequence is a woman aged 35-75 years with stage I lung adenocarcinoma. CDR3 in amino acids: CASSYSISGANEQFF. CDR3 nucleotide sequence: TGTGCCAGCAGTTACTCGATATCTGGGGCTAATGAGCAGTTCTTC.